Listed below are T cell receptor beta chains from one sample, sequenced in a study of blood T cell repertoires in COVID-19. Sequenced by immunoSEQ multiplex PCR; TCRdb stores in-frame clones only, minus some. Of 150,000 to 200,000 clones in the sample, roughly 90% are singletons; the top ten hold roughly 9.7%. Sequenced material: peripheral blood. These receptors came from a woman aged 60-70 years with COVID-19, enrolled during active disease. Both conserved end residues are part of each CDR3. The order of the fields is V gene, clone size, D gene, J gene, CDR3 DNA, CDR3 protein. A D gene is named only where the DNA matches it firmly. Size tells how often a clone was seen (once, few, many) or the class of an expanded clone, and some rows leave it out.

TRBV6-2/TRBV6-3	.	TRBD1	TRBJ1-2	TGTGCCAGCAGCTTACAGGGGGGCGGCTATGGCTACACCTTC	CASSLQGGGYGYTF
TRBV29-1	once	.	TRBJ2-2	TGCAGCGTCAGGGGCCTCACCGGGGAGCTGTTTTTT	CSVRGLTGELFF
TRBV18	.	TRBD1	TRBJ1-2	TGTGCCAGCTCACCACTGGGACAGGGGCTAGACTATGGCTACACCTTC	CASSPLGQGLDYGYTF
TRBV2	.	TRBD1	TRBJ1-1	TGTGCCAGCATCCTCTTACAGGGGGGGTCTGAAGCTTTCTTT	CASILLQGGSEAFF
TRBV29-1	.	.	TRBJ1-1	TGCAGCGTTGTCCCGGGGGGCCTTGAAGCTTTCTTT	CSVVPGGLEAFF
TRBV24-1	many	.	TRBJ2-1	TGTGCCACCAGTGATTTTCGACAGAGCTCCTACAATGAGCAGTTCTTC	CATSDFRQSSYNEQFF
TRBV5-1	.	.	TRBJ1-2	TGCGCCAGCAGCTTGAGACAGGCAACTAACTATGGCTACACCTTC	CASSLRQATNYGYTF
TRBV19	.	.	TRBJ2-7	TGTGCCAGTAGTATAAACCGCGGGGTCCCTGCCTCCTACGAGCAGTACTTC	CASSINRGVPASYEQYF
TRBV6-2/TRBV6-3	.	TRBD1	TRBJ1-2	TGTGCCAGCAGTCAAGGGACAGCCGGAAGGGGCTACACCTTC	CASSQGTAGRGYTF
TRBV7-9	.	TRBD2	TRBJ2-7	TGTGCCAGCAGCCTCAAACTAGCGGGAGGGCTGAGCGAGCAGTACTTC	CASSLKLAGGLSEQYF
TRBV2	.	.	TRBJ1-2	TGTGCCAGCAGTGAGGAAGGGGTCTATGGCTACACCTTC	CASSEEGVYGYTF
TRBV14	.	TRBD2	TRBJ2-1	TGTGCCAGCAGCCCAGACATGCCCGGGACTAGCGGGATGTATGAGCAGTTCTTC	CASSPDMPGTSGMYEQFF
TRBV9	.	.	TRBJ1-2	TGTGCCAGCAGCGTAGTTGCGGGGTCCGGCTATGGCTACACCTTC	CASSVVAGSGYGYTF
TRBV19	.	.	TRBJ1-1	TGTGCCAGTAGTATTCGGGGGAGTGGCACTGAAGCTTTCTTT	CASSIRGSGTEAFF
TRBV5-4	.	TRBD1	TRBJ1-1	TGTGCCAGCAGCCGTCCCGGGACAGGGAGGGCTGAAGCTTTCTTT	CASSRPGTGRAEAFF
TRBV11-1	.	TRBD2	TRBJ2-2	TGTGCCAGCAGCCCCGAACTAGCGAGGACCGGGGAGCTGTTTTTT	CASSPELARTGELFF
TRBV20-1	many	.	TRBJ2-1	TGCAGTGCTAGAGTCCTAAGTGTGCAGTTCTTC	CSARVLSVQFF
TRBV5-1	.	.	TRBJ1-6	TGCGCCAGCAGCCTGGACAGCTATTCACCCCTCCACTTT	CASSLDSYSPLHF